The table lists the clone carrying this T cell receptor (beta chain) with a few counts. As yet, its antigen is unknown. The record originates from a study of cytomegalovirus exposure and HLA in healthy donors. Findings of the study overall: Roughly uniform depth of sequencing across donors was assumed in presence/absence analyses.

CDR1 is SEHNR, CDR2 FQNEAQ, per germline (reference sequence). The CDR3 extends over 15 amino acids. V shed 5 bases and J shed 0 bases, with 13 bases lying between them. Primers: 60 Vbeta forward and 13 Jbeta reverse. TCRdb's copy holds only in-frame clones and misses some; the assay was immunoSEQ multiplex PCR. The sample comprises under 200,000 clones, approximately 80% of which are singletons, and around 2.5% rests with the top ten. The chain joins TRBV7-9 to TRBJ1-1; possibly TRBD1 for D (5 bases). Specimen: PBMCs. This TCR was sampled from a man in his sixties in good health and CMV-seronegative. The CDR3 here is CASSPLSGMNTEAFF. The CDR3 region has the DNA TGTGCCAGCAGCCCCCTATCAGGGATGAACACTGAAGCTTTCTTT.